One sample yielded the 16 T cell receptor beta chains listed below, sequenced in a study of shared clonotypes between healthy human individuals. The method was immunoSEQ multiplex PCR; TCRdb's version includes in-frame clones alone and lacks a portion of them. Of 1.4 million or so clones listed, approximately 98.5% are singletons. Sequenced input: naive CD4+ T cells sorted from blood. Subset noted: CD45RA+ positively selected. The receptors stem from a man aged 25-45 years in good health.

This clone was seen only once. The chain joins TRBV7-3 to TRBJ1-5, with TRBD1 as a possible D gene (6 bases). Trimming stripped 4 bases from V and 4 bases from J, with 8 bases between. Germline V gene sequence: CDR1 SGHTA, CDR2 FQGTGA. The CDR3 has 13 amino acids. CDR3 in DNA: TGTGCCAGCAGCTCAGGGGTAAATCAGCCCCAGCATTTT. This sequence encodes CASSSGVNQPQHF.

The CDR3 coding sequence is TGTGCCAGCAGTTTATTCGCGGGAGGGCCCTCGGGCAATGAGCAGTTCTTC. Translation gives CASSLFAGGPSGNEQFF. The chain uses TRBV28 and TRBJ2-1, with TRBD2 matching 9 bases. V lost 1 base, J lost 6 bases, and 10 bases stayed unmatched. Germline assignment: CDR1 MDHEN and CDR2 SYDVKM. The CDR3 is made up of 17 amino acids. The whole variable domain, filled in from reference TRBV28 and TRBJ2-1, reads DVKVTQSSRYLVKRTGEKVFLECVQDMDHENMFWYRQDPGLGLRLIYFSYDVKMKEKGDIPEGYSVSREKKERFSLILESASTNQTSMYLCASSLFAGGPSGNEQFFGPGTRLTVL.

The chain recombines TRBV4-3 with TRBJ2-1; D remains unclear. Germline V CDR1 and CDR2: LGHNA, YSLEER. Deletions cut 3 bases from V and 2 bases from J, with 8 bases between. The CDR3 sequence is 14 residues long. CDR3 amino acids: CASSQKAPYNEQFF. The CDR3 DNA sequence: TGCGCCAGCAGCCAGAAGGCACCCTACAATGAGCAGTTCTTC.

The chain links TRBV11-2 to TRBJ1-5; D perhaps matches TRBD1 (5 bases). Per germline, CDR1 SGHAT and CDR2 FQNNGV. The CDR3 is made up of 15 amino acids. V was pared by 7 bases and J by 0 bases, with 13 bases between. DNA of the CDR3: TGTGCCAGCAACGGGGGGGATTATAGCAATCAGCCCCAGCATTTT. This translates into CASNGGDYSNQPQHF.

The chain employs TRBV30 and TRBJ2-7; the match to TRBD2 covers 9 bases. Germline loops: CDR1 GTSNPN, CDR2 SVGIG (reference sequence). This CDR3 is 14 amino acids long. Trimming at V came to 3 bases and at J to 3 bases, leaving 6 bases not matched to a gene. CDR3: CAWRGNSGSYEQYF. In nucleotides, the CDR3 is TGTGCCTGGAGGGGTAATAGCGGGAGCTACGAGCAGTACTTC.

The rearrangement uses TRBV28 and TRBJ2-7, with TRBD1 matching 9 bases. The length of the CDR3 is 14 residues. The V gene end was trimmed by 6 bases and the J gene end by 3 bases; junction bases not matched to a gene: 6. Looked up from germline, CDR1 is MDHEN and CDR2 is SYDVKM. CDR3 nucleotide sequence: TGTGCCAGCAGCTCCGGGACAGGGATCTACGAGCAGTACTTC. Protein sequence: CASSSGTGIYEQYF.

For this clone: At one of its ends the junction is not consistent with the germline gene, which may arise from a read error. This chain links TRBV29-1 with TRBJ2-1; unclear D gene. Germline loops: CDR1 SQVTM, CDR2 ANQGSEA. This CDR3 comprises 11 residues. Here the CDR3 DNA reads TGCAGCATGACTGCCTACGATGAGCAGTTCTTC. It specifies CSMTAYDEQFF.

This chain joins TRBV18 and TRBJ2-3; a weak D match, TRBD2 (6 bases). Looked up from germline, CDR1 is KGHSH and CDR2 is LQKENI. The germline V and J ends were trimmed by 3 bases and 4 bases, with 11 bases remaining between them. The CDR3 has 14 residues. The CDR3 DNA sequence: TGTGCCAGCTCACCGTTGGAGGGCCCAGATACGCAGTATTTT. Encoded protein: CASSPLEGPDTQYF. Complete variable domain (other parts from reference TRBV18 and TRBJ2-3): NAGVMQNPRHLVRRRGQEARLRCSPMKGHSHVYWYRQLPEEGLKFMVYLQKENIIDESGMPKERFSAEFPKEGPSILRIQQVVRGDSAAYFCASSPLEGPDTQYFGPGTRLTVL.

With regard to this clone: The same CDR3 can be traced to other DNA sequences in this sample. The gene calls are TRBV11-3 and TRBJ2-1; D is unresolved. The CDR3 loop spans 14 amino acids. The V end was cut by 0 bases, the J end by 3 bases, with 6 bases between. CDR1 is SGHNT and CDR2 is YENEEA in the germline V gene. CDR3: CASSLDPSYNEQFF. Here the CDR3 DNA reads TGTGCCAGCAGCTTAGATCCGAGCTACAATGAGCAGTTCTTC.

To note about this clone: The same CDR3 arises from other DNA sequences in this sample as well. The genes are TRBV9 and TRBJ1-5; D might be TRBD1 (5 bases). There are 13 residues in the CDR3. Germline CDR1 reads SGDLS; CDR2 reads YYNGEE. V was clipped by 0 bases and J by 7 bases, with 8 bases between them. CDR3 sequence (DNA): TGTGCCAGCAGCGTAGGGCAGGGCCAGCCCCAGCATTTT. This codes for CASSVGQGQPQHF. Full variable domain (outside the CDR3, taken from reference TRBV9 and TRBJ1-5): DSGVTQTPKHLITATGQRVTLRCSPRSGDLSVYWYQQSLDQGLQFLIQYYNGEERAKGNILERFSAQQFPDLHSELNLSSLELGDSALYFCASSVGQGQPQHFGDGTRLSIL.

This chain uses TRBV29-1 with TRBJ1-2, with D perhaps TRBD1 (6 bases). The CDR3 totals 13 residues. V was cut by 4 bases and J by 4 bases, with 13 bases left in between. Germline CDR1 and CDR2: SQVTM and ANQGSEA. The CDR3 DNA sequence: TGCAGCGTTGTAAACAGGGAACTCTATGGCTACACCTTC. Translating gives CSVVNRELYGYTF.

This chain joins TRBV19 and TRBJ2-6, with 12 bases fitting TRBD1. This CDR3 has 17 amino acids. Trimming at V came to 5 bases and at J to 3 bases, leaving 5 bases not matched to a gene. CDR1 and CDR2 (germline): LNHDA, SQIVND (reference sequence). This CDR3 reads CASSRDRGQGGANVLTF. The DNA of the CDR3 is TGTGCCAGTAGTCGGGACAGGGGGCAAGGTGGGGCCAACGTCCTGACTTTC.

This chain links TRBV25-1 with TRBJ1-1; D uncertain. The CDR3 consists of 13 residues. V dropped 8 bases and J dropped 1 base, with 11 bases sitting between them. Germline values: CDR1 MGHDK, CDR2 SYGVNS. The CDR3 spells CASQAPTNTEAFF. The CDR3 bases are TGTGCCAGCCAGGCCCCGACGAACACTGAAGCTTTCTTT.

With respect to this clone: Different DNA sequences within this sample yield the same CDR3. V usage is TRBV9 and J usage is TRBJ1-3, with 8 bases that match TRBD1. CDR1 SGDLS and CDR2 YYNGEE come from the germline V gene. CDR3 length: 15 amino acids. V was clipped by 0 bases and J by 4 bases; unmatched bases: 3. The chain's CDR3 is CASSVEGTGGNTIYF. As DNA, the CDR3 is TGTGCCAGCAGCGTAGAGGGGACAGGAGGAAACACCATATATTTT.

The CDR3 loop is CASSLDGRVQSEQFF. CDR3 coding DNA: TGTGCCAGCAGCTTGGATGGGCGGGTCCAAAGTGAGCAGTTCTTC. This chain links TRBV5-5 with TRBJ2-1, with a tentative D call TRBD2 (5 bases). CDR3 length: 15 amino acids. The germline CDR1 and CDR2 sequences are SGHKS and YYEKEE (reference sequence). The V end lost 0 bases, the J end lost 9 bases, and 16 bases lay between the germline ends.

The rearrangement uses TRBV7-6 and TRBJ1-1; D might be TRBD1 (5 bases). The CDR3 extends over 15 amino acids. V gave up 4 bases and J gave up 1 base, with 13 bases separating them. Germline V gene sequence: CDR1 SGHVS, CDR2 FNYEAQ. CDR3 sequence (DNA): TGTGCCAGCAGCTATAAGGGACGACAGAACACTGAAGCTTTCTTT. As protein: CASSYKGRQNTEAFF.